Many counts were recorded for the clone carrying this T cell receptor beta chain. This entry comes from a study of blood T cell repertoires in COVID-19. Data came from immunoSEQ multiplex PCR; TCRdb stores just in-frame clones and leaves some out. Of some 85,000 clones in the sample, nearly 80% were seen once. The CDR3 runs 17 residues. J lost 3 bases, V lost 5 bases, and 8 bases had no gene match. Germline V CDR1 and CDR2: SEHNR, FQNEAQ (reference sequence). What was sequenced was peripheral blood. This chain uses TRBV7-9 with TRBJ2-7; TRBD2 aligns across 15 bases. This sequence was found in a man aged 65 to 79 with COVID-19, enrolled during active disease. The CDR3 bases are TGTGCCAGCAGCCCTCGGACTAGCGGGAGGGCCTTCTACGAGCAGTACTTC. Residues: CASSPRTSGRAFYEQYF.